These 10 T cell receptor beta chains were sequenced from one sample in a study of OX40 agonist ivuxolimab in advanced cancers. Data came from immunoSEQ multiplex PCR; TCRdb stores just in-frame clones and leaves some out. The data hold roughly 76,000 clones, with roughly 88% observed a single time. Material: CD4+ or CD8+ T cells sorted from blood, obtained in a trial of the OX40 agonist ivuxolimab. These receptor sequences come from an adult with an advanced solid tumor such as melanoma, head and neck, liver or kidney cancer.

The genes are TRBV5-6 and TRBJ2-5; D is unresolved. Germline V gene data show CDR1 as SGHDT and CDR2 as YYEEEE. The CDR3 is 15 residues long. The V end lost 4 bases, the J end lost 1 base, and 14 bases lay between the germline ends. CDR3 bases: TGTGCCAGCAGCCTCCCGGTAGCAGGCCAAGAGACCCAGTACTTC. Protein product: CASSLPVAGQETQYF.

This chain joins TRBV7-9 and TRBJ1-5; D not certain. The CDR3 has 13 residues. Trimming took off 1 base at V and 7 bases at J, with 8 bases between the two ends. The germline CDR1 and CDR2 sequences are SEHNR and FQNEAQ (reference sequence). The CDR3 reads CASSLDLDQPQHF. The CDR3 DNA is TGTGCCAGCAGCTTAGATTTAGACCAGCCCCAGCATTTT.

J is TRBJ1-4 and V is TRBV6-6; 9 nucleotides agree with TRBD1. Germline V gives CDR1 MNHNY, CDR2 SVGAGI (reference sequence). The CDR3 has 15 residues. With V trimmed by 8 bases and J by 5 bases, 9 bases remained unmatched. The CDR3 is CASWGTGNPNEKLFF. The CDR3 coding sequence is TGTGCCAGCTGGGGGACAGGGAATCCGAATGAAAAACTGTTTTTT.

The chain couples TRBV5-4 to TRBJ1-5; a weak D match, TRBD1 (5 bases). The V end lost 4 bases, the J end lost 5 bases, and 13 bases lay between the germline ends. Germline V gene sequence: CDR1 SGHNT, CDR2 YYREEE (reference sequence). CDR3 length: 14 residues. CDR3 residues: CASSRWGKDQPQHF. The CDR3 nucleotides read TGTGCCAGCAGCCGGTGGGGGAAGGATCAGCCCCAGCATTTT. The full variable domain, in which reference TRBV5-4 and TRBJ1-5 provide the parts outside the CDR3, is ETGVTQSPTHLIKTRGQQVTLRCSSQSGHNTVSWYQQALGQGPQFIFQYYREEENGRGNFPPRFSGLQFPNYSSELNVNALELDDSALYLCASSRWGKDQPQHFGDGTRLSIL.

The V gene is TRBV5-8, the J gene TRBJ1-5; tentatively, D is TRBD1 (5 bases). V was shortened by 2 bases and J by 5 bases, with 23 bases between the two germline ends. The V gene's germline CDR1 is SGHTS and CDR2 YDEGEE. The CDR3 extends over 18 amino acids. CDR3 DNA sequence: TGTGCCAGCAGCTTATACCTGGGACGCGGTCAGAGACATCAGCCCCAGCATTTT. Amino acid sequence: CASSLYLGRGQRHQPQHF.

This clone showed up just a few times. The chain is built from TRBV7-2 and TRBJ2-4, with 7 bases identical to TRBD2. V lost 5 bases to trimming and J lost 4 bases; unmatched junction nucleotides: 8. The CDR3 covers 15 residues. Looked up from germline, CDR1 is SGHTA and CDR2 is FQGNSA. In DNA form, the CDR3 reads TGTGCCAGCAGCCCGGGAGGCGCGGGAAAAAACATTCAGTACTTC. Translated: CASSPGGAGKNIQYF.

This clone has a handful of counts. The chain couples TRBV6-5 to TRBJ1-2; no reliable D call. The CDR3 runs 13 residues. Looked up from germline, CDR1 is MNHEY and CDR2 is SVGAGI. Trimming took off 5 bases at V and 2 bases at J, with 9 bases between the two ends. The CDR3 protein is CASSNRMNYGYTF. The CDR3 region has the DNA TGTGCCAGCAGTAACCGAATGAACTATGGCTACACCTTC.

The chain links TRBV29-1 to TRBJ1-1; D unresolved. Germline CDR1 SQVTM, CDR2 ANQGSEA. V lost 4 bases and J lost 4, with 16 bases in between. CDR3 length equals 14 residues. CDR3 DNA sequence: TGCAGCGTTGTCGTCCAATTCACCGTCACTGAAGCTTTCTTT. Translation: CSVVVQFTVTEAFF.

The V and J genes are TRBV11-3 and TRBJ2-6, with D uncertain. Germline-derived CDR1 and CDR2 are SGHNT and YENEEA. The CDR3 runs 16 residues. The V end was cut by 1 base, the J end by 2 bases, with 9 bases between. The chain's CDR3 is CASSLGTDAGANVLTF. The CDR3 nucleotides are TGTGCCAGCAGCTTAGGGACCGACGCTGGGGCCAACGTCCTGACTTTC.

This chain links TRBV28 with TRBJ1-1; 8 nucleotides agree with TRBD1. With V trimmed by 6 bases and J by 3 bases, 6 bases remained unmatched. This CDR3 comprises 14 residues. In germline, CDR1 is MDHEN, CDR2 SYDVKM. In DNA, the CDR3 is TGTGCCAGCAGGTTGACAGGGGTGCACACTGAAGCTTTCTTT. Amino acid sequence: CASRLTGVHTEAFF. Using reference TRBV28 and TRBJ1-1 for the parts outside the CDR3, the full variable domain is DVKVTQSSRYLVKRTGEKVFLECVQDMDHENMFWYRQDPGLGLRLIYFSYDVKMKEKGDIPEGYSVSREKKERFSLILESASTNQTSMYLCASRLTGVHTEAFFGQGTRLTVV.